This is a list of T cell receptor beta chains from one sample in a study of blood T cells in healthy people across ages. TCRdb reprocessed the 5' RACE reads with MiXCR, giving one entry per CDR3 protein. The sample lists about 1.5 million distinct CDR3 sequences; 42% were seen once. The sample consisted of blood. These receptor sequences come from a woman aged 18-35 years in good health. CDR3s include the opening cysteine and the closing phenylalanine or tryptophan. Fields, in order: clone size, V gene, D gene, J gene, CDR3 protein, CDR3 DNA. D genes are given only for firm matches. Rows give clone size only sometimes, using once, few, many, or a class for an expanded clone.

>.|TRBV20-1|TRBD2|TRBJ2-3
CSAKRASGRAGGTDTQYF
TGCAGTGCTAAGAGGGCTAGCGGGAGGGCCGGTGGCACAGATACGCAGTATTTT
>few|TRBV2|.|TRBJ2-1
CASSAGTLDYNEQFF
TGTGCCAGCAGTGCGGGGACCCTAGACTACAATGAGCAGTTCTTC
>once|TRBV7-9|.|TRBJ2-7
CASSLRQDPYEQYF
TGTGCCAGCAGCTTAAGGCAGGATCCCTACGAGCAGTACTTC
>.|TRBV27|.|TRBJ2-1
CASSLSFLAEGSYNEQFF
TGTGCCAGCAGTTTATCGTTCCTGGCGGAAGGCTCCTACAATGAGCAGTTCTTC
>.|TRBV28|TRBD2|TRBJ2-1
CASREREDEQFF
TGTGCCAGTAGGGAACGGGAGGATGAGCAGTTCTTC
>.|TRBV27|.|TRBJ2-1
CASSKTRDSSYNEQFF
TGTGCCAGCAGCAAAACCCGGGACTCCTCCTACAATGAGCAGTTCTTC
>.|TRBV7-2|TRBD2|TRBJ2-3
CASSLRPPASGTSTDTQYF
TGTGCCAGCAGCCTGCGGCCACCCGCTAGCGGAACTAGCACAGATACGCAGTATTTT
>.|TRBV20-1|TRBD1|TRBJ2-7
CSARRTGGYEQYF
TGCAGTGCTAGAAGGACAGGGGGCTACGAGCAGTACTTC
>.|TRBV14|TRBD1|TRBJ2-3
CASVLRGPLTDTQYF
TGTGCCAGCGTACTCAGGGGGCCCTTAACAGATACGCAGTATTTT
>.|TRBV28|TRBD1|TRBJ1-2
CATTFAAGGAQNYGYTF
TGTGCCACCACATTCGCTGCAGGGGGGGCGCAGAACTATGGCTACACCTTC
>.|TRBV7-9|TRBD2|TRBJ2-3
CASSSSGGIVTQYF
TGTGCCAGCAGCTCTAGCGGGGGGATTGTGACGCAGTATTTT
>.|TRBV12-3/TRBV12-4|.|TRBJ1-2
CASSLLSTSGYTF
TGTGCCAGCAGTTTATTGTCGACGTCTGGCTACACCTTC
>few|TRBV6-5|.|TRBJ2-3
CASSYSGGLADTQYF
TGTGCCAGCAGTTACTCGGGGGGATTGGCAGATACGCAGTATTTT
>.|TRBV6-1|TRBD2|TRBJ2-3
CASSVTSGDGTDTQYF
TGTGCCAGCAGTGTAACTAGCGGGGACGGCACAGATACGCAGTATTTT
>.|TRBV2|TRBD1|TRBJ2-5
CASSEFWDSEETQYF
TGTGCCAGCAGTGAATTTTGGGACAGTGAAGAGACCCAGTACTTC
>.|TRBV10-3|TRBD1|TRBJ2-2
CAITNRGGFGELFF
TGTGCCATCACTAACAGGGGCGGTTTCGGGGAGCTGTTTTTT
>.|TRBV5-1|.|TRBJ2-7
CAGSLGLPPYEQYF
TGCGCCGGCAGCCTTGGGCTCCCCCCCTACGAGCAGTACTTC
>few|TRBV29-1|.|TRBJ2-7
CSVEVQGPYEQYF
TGCAGCGTTGAAGTGCAGGGCCCCTACGAGCAGTACTTC
>.|TRBV28|.|TRBJ2-1
CASSPLRPDEQFF
TGTGCCAGCAGCCCTCTTCGCCCCGATGAGCAGTTCTTC
>.|TRBV5-6|.|TRBJ1-2
CASSNDRPRRPNYGYTF
TGTGCCAGCAGCAACGACAGGCCCAGGCGCCCTAACTATGGCTACACCTTC
>.|TRBV18|.|TRBJ1-3
CASSPQDGPTGNTIYF
TGTGCCAGCTCACCACAGGACGGCCCAACTGGAAACACCATATATTTT